This TCR beta chain was observed in a study of T-cell reconstitution after alpha-beta-depleted transplantation in children. During its preparation, the TCRbeta library received unique molecular identifiers. Each CDR3 protein is one row after TCRdb ran MiXCR on the PCR reads. Of 500,000 to 750,000 distinct CDR3 sequences listed, 10% to 15% are singletons. Study-level points and caveats: From surviving recipient T cells and thymic progenitors came the high day-60 TCRbeta diversity observed in some patients. Alpha-beta T cells present about two months after transplant were reported to originate from several hundred expanded graft clones.

There are a few counts of this clonotype. As yet, its antigen is unknown. Per germline, CDR1 SGHTS and CDR2 YDEGEE. V was trimmed by 2 bases and J by 0 bases, leaving 9 bases between them. The CDR3 consists of 15 residues. Sequencing was performed on PBMCs, mostly from graft donor cells, taken 360 days after TCRalphabeta/CD19-depleted stem cell transplant. This TCR came from a male patient aged 10 to 17 who had a stem cell transplant for acute myeloid leukemia, so the T cells may come from the graft donor. This rearrangement joins TRBV5-8 to TRBJ1-5; no reliable D call. This CDR3 reads CASSFNDHSNQPQHF. In DNA, the CDR3 is TGTGCCAGCAGCTTTAACGACCATAGCAATCAGCCCCAGCATTTT.